The rows below give T cell receptor beta chains drawn from one sample of a study of breast tumors, draining lymph nodes, adjacent tissues. Using its own MiXCR run on the multiplex PCR reads, TCRdb lists one record per CDR3 protein. Here the sample spans around 50,000 distinct CDR3 sequences, 20% to 25% being singletons. The sample comprised breast tumor tissue. The source is a female donor with breast cancer. Some clones in this sample may be carry-over from other donors' samples. CDR3s include the opening cysteine and the closing phenylalanine or tryptophan.

cdr3_aa: CSASISGRPSSYNEQFF; v_call: TRBV20-1
cdr3_aa: CATSDLTGGDQETQYF; v_call: TRBV24-1
cdr3_aa: CSARGTGGLGETQYF; v_call: TRBV20-1
cdr3_aa: CSATLRSVGSPLHF; v_call: TRBV20-1
cdr3_aa: CASSLEPSQGLYGYTF; v_call: TRBV5-1
cdr3_aa: CASSQADPPRANEQFF; v_call: TRBV4-1
cdr3_aa: CAITETGGNYGYTF; v_call: TRBV10-3
cdr3_aa: CASSLGGDTQYF; v_call: TRBV5-6
cdr3_aa: CASSRALGAGNTEAFF; v_call: TRBV6-5
cdr3_aa: CASSVGLAGVGETQYF; v_call: TRBV9
cdr3_aa: CASSNQPGQDSNQPQHF; v_call: TRBV5-4
cdr3_aa: CASSQAAGDYEQYF; v_call: TRBV4-1
cdr3_aa: CASSQAPGGSETQYF; v_call: TRBV4-1
cdr3_aa: CSASGLNEQYF; v_call: TRBV20-1
cdr3_aa: CASSLGTGGSYNEQFF; v_call: TRBV5-1
cdr3_aa: CASSSGQGGTYEQYF; v_call: TRBV6-6
cdr3_aa: CASTLRDSQETQYF; v_call: TRBV5-8
cdr3_aa: CASTAPQGPPYEQYF; v_call: TRBV13
cdr3_aa: CASSLLTRVDGELFF; v_call: TRBV12-3/TRBV12-4
cdr3_aa: CAISEGLVTDTQYF; v_call: TRBV10-3
cdr3_aa: CASSVVALEEGVLGGELFF; v_call: TRBV9
cdr3_aa: CASSSLPGQSNEKLFF; v_call: TRBV28